The source of this T cell receptor (beta chain) is a study of blood T cell repertoires in COVID-19. Across the whole study: Donors in the United States, Italy and Spain gave samples during acute or convalescent COVID-19. T cells, B-cell-depleted T cells, or PBMCs supplied cDNA or gDNA.

Per the study methods: The assay estimated nucleated cells by amplifying reference gene primers. Here immunoSEQ multiplex PCR was the method, and the copy in TCRdb shows in-frame clones only, minus some. D and trimming were read from the DNA, whereas the V and J calls and clone size are those reported in that table. This table holds some 160,000 clones, about four fifths found once. This CDR3 is 13 amino acids long. Germline values: CDR1 WSHSY, CDR2 SAAADI. V was pared by 3 bases and J by 4 bases, with 7 bases between. The chain recombines TRBV10-2 with TRBJ1-3; D is unclear. The TCR was taken from a man between 65 and 80 years old who had recovered from COVID-19. Sequenced sample: peripheral blood. Here the CDR3 reads CASSDPGGNTIYF. CDR3 bases: TGCGCCAGCAGTGACCCCGGGGGAAACACCATATATTTT.